Listed below are T cell receptor beta chains from one sample, sequenced in a study of blood T cell repertoires in COVID-19. Only in-frame clones appear in the TCRdb table, and some are missing; sequencing was by immunoSEQ multiplex PCR. Here the sample spans approximately 240,000 clones, approximately 79% being singletons. Input material: peripheral blood. These receptors were collected from a woman in her thirties or forties with active or convalescent COVID-19. CDR3s include the opening cysteine and the closing phenylalanine or tryptophan. A D gene is named only where the DNA matches it firmly. Where a row states a size, it is once, few, many or the class of an expanded clone; other rows omit it.

d_call | clone_size | j_call | v_call | cdr3_nt | cdr3_aa
TRBD2 | NA | TRBJ2-5 | TRBV11-2 | TGTGCCAGCAGCCCTCAACTAGCGGGGGCTGGGGAAGAGACCCAGTACTTC | CASSPQLAGAGEETQYF
NA | NA | TRBJ1-2 | TRBV28 | TGTGCCAGCAGTTTAATAACAGGAGGGAACTATGGCTACACCTTC | CASSLITGGNYGYTF
TRBD1 | NA | TRBJ2-3 | TRBV28 | TGTGCCAGCAGTCGGGACAGGGCTAGCACAGATACGCAGTATTTT | CASSRDRASTDTQYF
TRBD1 | NA | TRBJ1-1 | TRBV4-2 | TGTGCCAGCAGCGTCCGGGACAGGGGGAACACTGAAGCTTTCTTT | CASSVRDRGNTEAFF
NA | NA | TRBJ1-2 | TRBV18 | TGTGCCAGCTCACCGGGAGGCCTCGAAAACTACACCTTC | CASSPGGLENYTF
NA | NA | TRBJ2-1 | TRBV15 | TGTGCCACCAGCAGAGATCGAACCCGGGAGCAGTTCTTC | CATSRDRTREQFF
NA | NA | TRBJ1-1 | TRBV6-5 | TGTGCCAGCAGTTCCACGAGTGTGAACACTGAAGCTTTCTTT | CASSSTSVNTEAFF
NA | NA | TRBJ1-5 | TRBV15 | TGTGCCACCAGCAGAGATTGGGCCGGAGGGGCTAATCAGCCCCAGCATTTT | CATSRDWAGGANQPQHF
TRBD1 | few | TRBJ2-4 | TRBV6-2/TRBV6-3 | TGTGCCAGCAGTACGACAGGGACGGGCAAAAACATTCAGTACTTC | CASSTTGTGKNIQYF
NA | NA | TRBJ1-6 | TRBV6-4 | TGTGCCAGCAGGGAAGGGTCGGACATATATTCACCCCTCCACTTT | CASREGSDIYSPLHF
TRBD1 | NA | TRBJ1-6 | TRBV2 | TGTGCCAGCAGTGGACAGGGGGCGAATTCACCCCTCCACTTT | CASSGQGANSPLHF
TRBD1 | NA | TRBJ2-4 | TRBV29-1 | TGCAGCGTTGCGGACAGGGGGTTCGCCAAAAACATTCAGTACTTC | CSVADRGFAKNIQYF
NA | NA | TRBJ1-1 | TRBV28 | TGTGCCAGCAGTTTGACAGAGAACACTGAAGCTTTCTTT | CASSLTENTEAFF
TRBD1 | NA | TRBJ1-1 | TRBV29-1 | TGCAGCGTTAAGGGGGCCCCGAGTACTGAAGCTTTCTTT | CSVKGAPSTEAFF
NA | NA | TRBJ1-5 | TRBV7-9 | TGTGCCAGCAGGGAGTGGGATCAGCCCCAGCATTTT | CASREWDQPQHF
NA | NA | TRBJ2-1 | TRBV30 | TGTGCCTGGAGTGGCCAGCGTGAGCAGTTCTTC | CAWSGQREQFF
NA | few | TRBJ2-3 | TRBV10-1 | TGCGCCAGCAGTGAACGGCAGGGGTGGACAGATACGCAGTATTTT | CASSERQGWTDTQYF
NA | NA | TRBJ1-6 | TRBV18 | TGTGCCAGCTCACCACGGCAGGGAATCACGGGTTCACCCCTCCACTTT | CASSPRQGITGSPLHF
NA | NA | TRBJ1-4 | TRBV19 | TGTGCCAGTAGTAAGGAAATCGGGGATTTACAGGAAAAACTGTTTTTT | CASSKEIGDLQEKLFF
TRBD1 | NA | TRBJ2-5 | TRBV14 | TGTGCCAGCAGCCCACGGGGACAGGGAGGAGAGACCCAGTACTTC | CASSPRGQGGETQYF
NA | NA | TRBJ2-5 | TRBV3-1/TRBV3-2 | TGTGCCAGCAGCCTTCGGAGGCAAGAGACCCAGTACTTC | CASSLRRQETQYF
NA | NA | TRBJ1-5 | TRBV6-5 | TGTGCCAGCAGATCAAGTGGAGGGGCTCAGCCCCAGCATTTT | CASRSSGGAQPQHF
NA | NA | TRBJ2-7 | TRBV7-9 | TGTGCCAGCAGCTGGGACTACAGGGAGTACGAGCAGTACTTC | CASSWDYREYEQYF
TRBD1 | once | TRBJ2-3 | TRBV5-1 | TGCGCCAGCAGCTTGGGACAGGGTAGCACAGATACGCAGTATTTT | CASSLGQGSTDTQYF
TRBD1 | NA | TRBJ2-7 | TRBV4-1 | TGCGCCAGCAGCCGATCCGGGACAGACTACGAGCAGTACTTC | CASSRSGTDYEQYF
TRBD1 | NA | TRBJ2-3 | TRBV4-1 | TGCGCCAGCAGACTAGGACAGGGTGACACAGATACGCAGTATTTT | CASRLGQGDTDTQYF
NA | NA | TRBJ1-2 | TRBV5-4 | TGTGCCAGCAGCTCGGCCGACAGAGTTAGGGGCTACACCTTC | CASSSADRVRGYTF
NA | NA | TRBJ1-1 | TRBV19 | TGTGCCAGTAATGGTGACAGGCAATCGAACACTGAAGCTTTCTTT | CASNGDRQSNTEAFF
NA | NA | TRBJ2-2 | TRBV5-4 | TGTGCCAGCAGCTTGGGAGGTACGTCGAACACCGGGGAGCTGTTTTTT | CASSLGGTSNTGELFF